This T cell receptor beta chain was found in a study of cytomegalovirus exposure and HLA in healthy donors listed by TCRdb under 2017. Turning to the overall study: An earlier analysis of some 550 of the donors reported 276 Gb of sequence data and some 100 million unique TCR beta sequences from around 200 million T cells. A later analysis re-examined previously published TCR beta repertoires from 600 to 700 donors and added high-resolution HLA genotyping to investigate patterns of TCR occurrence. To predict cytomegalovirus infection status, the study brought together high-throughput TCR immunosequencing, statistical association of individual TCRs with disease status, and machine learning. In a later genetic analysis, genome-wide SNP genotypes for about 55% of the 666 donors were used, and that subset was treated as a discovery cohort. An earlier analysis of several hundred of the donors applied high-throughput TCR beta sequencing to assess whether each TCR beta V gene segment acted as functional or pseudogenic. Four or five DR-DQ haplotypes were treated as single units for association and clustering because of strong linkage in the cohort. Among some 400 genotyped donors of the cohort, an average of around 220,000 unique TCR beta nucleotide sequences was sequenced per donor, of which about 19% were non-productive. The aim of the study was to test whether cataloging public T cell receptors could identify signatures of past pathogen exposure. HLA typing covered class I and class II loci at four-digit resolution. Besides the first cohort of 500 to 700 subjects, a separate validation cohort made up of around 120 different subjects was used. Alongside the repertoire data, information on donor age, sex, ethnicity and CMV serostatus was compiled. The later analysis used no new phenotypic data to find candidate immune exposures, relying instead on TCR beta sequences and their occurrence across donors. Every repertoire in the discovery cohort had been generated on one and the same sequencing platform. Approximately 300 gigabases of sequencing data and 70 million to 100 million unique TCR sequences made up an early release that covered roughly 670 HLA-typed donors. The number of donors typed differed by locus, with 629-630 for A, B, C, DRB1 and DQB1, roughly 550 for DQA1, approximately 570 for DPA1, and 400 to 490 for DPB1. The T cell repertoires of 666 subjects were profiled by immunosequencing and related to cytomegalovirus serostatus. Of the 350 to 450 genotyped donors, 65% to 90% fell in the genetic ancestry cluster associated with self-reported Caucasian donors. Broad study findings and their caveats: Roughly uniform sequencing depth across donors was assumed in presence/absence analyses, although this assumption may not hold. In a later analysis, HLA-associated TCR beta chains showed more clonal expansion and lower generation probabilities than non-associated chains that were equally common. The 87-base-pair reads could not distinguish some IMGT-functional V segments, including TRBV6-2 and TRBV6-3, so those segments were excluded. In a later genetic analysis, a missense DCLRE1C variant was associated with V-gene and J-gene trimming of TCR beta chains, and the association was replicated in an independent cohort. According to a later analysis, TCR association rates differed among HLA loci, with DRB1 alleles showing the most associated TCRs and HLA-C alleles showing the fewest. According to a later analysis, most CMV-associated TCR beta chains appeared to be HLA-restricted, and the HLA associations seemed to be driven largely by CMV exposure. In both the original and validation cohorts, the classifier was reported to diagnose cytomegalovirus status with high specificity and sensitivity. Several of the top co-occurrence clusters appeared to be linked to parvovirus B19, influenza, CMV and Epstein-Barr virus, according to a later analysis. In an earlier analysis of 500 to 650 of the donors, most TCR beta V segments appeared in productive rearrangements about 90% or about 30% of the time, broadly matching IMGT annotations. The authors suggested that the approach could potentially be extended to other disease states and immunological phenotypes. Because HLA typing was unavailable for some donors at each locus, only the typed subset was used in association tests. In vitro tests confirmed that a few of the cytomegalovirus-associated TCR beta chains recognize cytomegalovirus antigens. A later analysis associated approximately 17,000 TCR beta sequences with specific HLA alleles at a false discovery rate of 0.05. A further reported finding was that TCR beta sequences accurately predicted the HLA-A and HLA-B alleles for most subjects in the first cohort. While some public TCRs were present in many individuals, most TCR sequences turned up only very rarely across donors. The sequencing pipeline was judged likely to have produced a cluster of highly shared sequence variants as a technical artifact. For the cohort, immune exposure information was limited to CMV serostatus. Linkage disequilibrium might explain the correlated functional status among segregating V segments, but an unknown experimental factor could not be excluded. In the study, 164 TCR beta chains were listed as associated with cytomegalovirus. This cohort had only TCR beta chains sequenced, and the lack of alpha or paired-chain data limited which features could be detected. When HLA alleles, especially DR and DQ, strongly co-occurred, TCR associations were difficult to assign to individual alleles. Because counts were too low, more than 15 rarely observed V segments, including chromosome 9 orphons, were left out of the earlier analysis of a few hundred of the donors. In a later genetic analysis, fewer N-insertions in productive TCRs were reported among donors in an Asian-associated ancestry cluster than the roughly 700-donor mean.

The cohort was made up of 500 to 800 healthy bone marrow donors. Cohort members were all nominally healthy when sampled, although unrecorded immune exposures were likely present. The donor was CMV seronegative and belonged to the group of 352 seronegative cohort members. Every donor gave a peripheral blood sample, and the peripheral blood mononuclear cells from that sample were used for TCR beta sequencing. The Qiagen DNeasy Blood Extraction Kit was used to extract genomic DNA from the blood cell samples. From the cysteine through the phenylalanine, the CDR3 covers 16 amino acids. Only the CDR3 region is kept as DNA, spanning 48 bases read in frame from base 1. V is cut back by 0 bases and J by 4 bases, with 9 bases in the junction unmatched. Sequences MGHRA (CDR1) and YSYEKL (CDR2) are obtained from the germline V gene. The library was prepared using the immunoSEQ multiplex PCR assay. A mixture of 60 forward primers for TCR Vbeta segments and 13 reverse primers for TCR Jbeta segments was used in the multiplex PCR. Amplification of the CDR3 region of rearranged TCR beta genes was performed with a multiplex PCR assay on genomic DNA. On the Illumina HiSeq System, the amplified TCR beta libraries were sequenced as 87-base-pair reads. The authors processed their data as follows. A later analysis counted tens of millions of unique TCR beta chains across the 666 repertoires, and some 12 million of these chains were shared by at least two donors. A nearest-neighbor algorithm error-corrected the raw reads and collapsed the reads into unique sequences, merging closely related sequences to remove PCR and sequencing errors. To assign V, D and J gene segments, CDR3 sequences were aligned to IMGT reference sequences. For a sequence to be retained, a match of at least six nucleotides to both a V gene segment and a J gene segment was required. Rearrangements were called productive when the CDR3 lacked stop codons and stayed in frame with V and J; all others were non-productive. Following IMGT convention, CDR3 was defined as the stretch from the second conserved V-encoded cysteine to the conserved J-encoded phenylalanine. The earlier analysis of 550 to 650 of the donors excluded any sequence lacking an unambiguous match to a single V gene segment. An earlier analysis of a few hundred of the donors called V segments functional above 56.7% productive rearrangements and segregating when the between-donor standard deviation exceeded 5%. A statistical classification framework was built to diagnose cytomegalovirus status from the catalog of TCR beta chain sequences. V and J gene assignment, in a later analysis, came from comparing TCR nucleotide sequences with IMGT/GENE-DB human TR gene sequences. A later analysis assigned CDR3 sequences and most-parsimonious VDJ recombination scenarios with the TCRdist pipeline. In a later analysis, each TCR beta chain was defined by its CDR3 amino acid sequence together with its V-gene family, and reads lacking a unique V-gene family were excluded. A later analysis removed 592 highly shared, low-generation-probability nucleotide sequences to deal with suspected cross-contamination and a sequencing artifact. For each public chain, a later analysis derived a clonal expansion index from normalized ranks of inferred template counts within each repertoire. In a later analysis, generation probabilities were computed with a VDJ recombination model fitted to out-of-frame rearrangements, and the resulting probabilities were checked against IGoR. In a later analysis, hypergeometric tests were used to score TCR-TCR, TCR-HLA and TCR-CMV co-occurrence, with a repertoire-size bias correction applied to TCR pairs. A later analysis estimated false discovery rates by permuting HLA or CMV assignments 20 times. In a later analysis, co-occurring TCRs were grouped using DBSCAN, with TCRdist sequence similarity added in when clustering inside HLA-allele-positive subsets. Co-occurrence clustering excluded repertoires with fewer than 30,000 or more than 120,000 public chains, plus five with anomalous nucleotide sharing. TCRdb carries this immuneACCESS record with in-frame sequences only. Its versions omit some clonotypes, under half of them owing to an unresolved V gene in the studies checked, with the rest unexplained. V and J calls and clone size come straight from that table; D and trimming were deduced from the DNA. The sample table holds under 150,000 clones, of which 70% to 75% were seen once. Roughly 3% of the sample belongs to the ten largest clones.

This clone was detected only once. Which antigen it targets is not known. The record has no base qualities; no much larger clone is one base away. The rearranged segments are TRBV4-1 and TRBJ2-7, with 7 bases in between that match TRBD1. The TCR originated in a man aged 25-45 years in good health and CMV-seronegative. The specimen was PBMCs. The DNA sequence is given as TGCGCCAGCAGCCAAGAGGTGGGCAGGGGGTCGTACGAGCAGTACTTC. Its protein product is CASSQEVGRGSYEQYF.